This entry lists 19 T cell receptor beta chains sequenced from one sample in a study of shared clonotypes between healthy human individuals. TCRdb keeps only in-frame clones here, not all; method: immunoSEQ multiplex PCR. This sample has around 2,000,000 clones, with roughly 95% found just once. Sequencing was performed on naive CD4+ T cells sorted from blood. Subset in this sample: CD45RA+ positively selected. Receptor source: a man between 18 and 35 years old in good health.

The genes are TRBV7-9 and TRBJ2-7; D remains unclear. This CDR3 has 13 amino acids. Germline V gives CDR1 SEHNR, CDR2 FQNEAQ (reference sequence). Deletions cut 1 base from V and 3 bases from J, with 7 bases between. Here the CDR3 DNA reads TGTGCCAGCAGCTTAGGTCCAGACTACGAGCAGTACTTC. Residues: CASSLGPDYEQYF.

The V and J genes are TRBV14 and TRBJ2-4, with TRBD2 as a possible D gene (6 bases). The length of the CDR3 is 14 residues. The germline gives CDR1 SGHDN, CDR2 FVKESK. The V end was cut by 1 base, the J end by 6 bases, with 10 bases between. This CDR3 is CASSQAGSLNIQYF. Here the CDR3 DNA reads TGTGCCAGCAGCCAAGCCGGGAGTTTAAACATTCAGTACTTC.

This clone has a single count. The rearrangement links TRBV7-2 to TRBJ2-7, with 11 bases identical to TRBD1. This CDR3 contains 15 residues. V lost 7 bases to trimming and J lost 4 bases; unmatched junction nucleotides: 9. Germline CDR1 reads SGHTA; CDR2 reads FQGNSA. CDR3 protein: CASTQGQGAYYEQYF. For the CDR3, the DNA is TGTGCCAGCACCCAAGGACAGGGGGCCTATTACGAGCAGTACTTC.

This clone was detected many times. The V call is TRBV28, the J call TRBJ1-6; D not resolved. The germline V gene encodes CDR1 MDHEN and CDR2 SYDVKM. Trimming left V 5 bases short and J 0 bases short, with 8 bases between. This CDR3 region has 15 residues. CDR3 in DNA: TGTGCCAGCAGTGAAGATAGCTCCTATAATTCACCCCTCCACTTT. It specifies CASSEDSSYNSPLHF.

The chain links TRBV11-1 to TRBJ1-1; maybe TRBD1 (5 bases). CDR3 size: 13 residues. Germline CDR1 and CDR2: SGHAT and FQDESV (reference sequence). V dropped 5 bases and J dropped 1 base, with 8 bases sitting between them. CDR3 sequence (DNA): TGTGCCAGCAGCAGGACACCGAACACTGAAGCTTTCTTT. Its translation is CASSRTPNTEAFF.

Worth noting for this clone: The same CDR3 arises from other DNA sequences in this sample as well. The V and J genes are TRBV5-1 and TRBJ2-1; 12 nucleotides match TRBD2. The V segment lost 4 bases and the J segment 3 bases; nucleotides outside the gene matches: 2. The CDR3 runs 15 residues. Germline-derived CDR1 and CDR2 are SGHRS and YFSETQ. DNA of the CDR3: TGCGCCAGCAGCCCGACTAGCGGGAGCTACAATGAGCAGTTCTTC. Translation gives CASSPTSGSYNEQFF.

The chain uses TRBV30 and TRBJ1-1, with D unresolved. Trimming removed 0 bases from V and 0 bases from J, with 8 bases in between. CDR3 size: 14 residues. Germline assignment: CDR1 GTSNPN and CDR2 SVGIG (reference sequence). Written as DNA, the CDR3 is TGTGCCTGGAGTGTAGGCTCCATGAACACTGAAGCTTTCTTT. Its protein product is CAWSVGSMNTEAFF.

The V gene is TRBV18, the J gene TRBJ2-7, with TRBD1 matching 7 bases. Germline values: CDR1 KGHSH, CDR2 LQKENI. The CDR3 consists of 17 residues. V gave up 2 bases and J gave up 6 bases; unmatched junction bases: 16. For the CDR3, the DNA is TGTGCCAGCTCACCAACACTGACAGGGTCAGTTCTCGGCGAGCAGTACTTC. Protein product: CASSPTLTGSVLGEQYF. Full variable domain (outside the CDR3, taken from reference TRBV18 and TRBJ2-7): NAGVMQNPRHLVRRRGQEARLRCSPMKGHSHVYWYRQLPEEGLKFMVYLQKENIIDESGMPKERFSAEFPKEGPSILRIQQVVRGDSAAYFCASSPTLTGSVLGEQYFGPGTRLTVT.

The chain links TRBV4-3 to TRBJ2-7; D remains unclear. Germline V gene lookup returns CDR1 LGHNA and CDR2 YSLEER. V was trimmed by 6 bases and J by 0 bases, leaving 12 bases between them. There are 14 residues in the CDR3. The CDR3 bases are TGCGCCAGCAGTCCCGGGCCAGGCTCCTACGAGCAGTACTTC. Its translation: CASSPGPGSYEQYF.

A note on this clone: The sample carries other DNA sequences with the same CDR3. The CDR3 loop is CASSLAVQNYEQYF. The CDR3 nucleotides read TGCGCCAGCAGCCTGGCCGTACAGAACTACGAGCAGTACTTC. This chain uses TRBV5-1 with TRBJ2-7, with D unclear. Trimming removed 4 bases at V and 3 bases at J, with 14 bases between. Germline V gene data show CDR1 as SGHRS and CDR2 as YFSETQ. This CDR3 is 14 amino acids long.

The chain joins TRBV11-3 to TRBJ2-1; 8 nucleotides align to TRBD2. Germline V gene lookup returns CDR1 SGHNT and CDR2 YENEEA. The CDR3 covers 17 residues. Unmatched junction bases numbered 8, after V lost 4 bases and J lost 0 bases. Here the CDR3 DNA reads TGTGCCAGCAGCTCCCGGGGGGGGACGTCCTCCTACAATGAGCAGTTCTTC. Translated: CASSSRGGTSSYNEQFF.

Comment on this clone: The identical CDR3 is also encoded by other nucleotide sequences in the sample. As DNA, the CDR3 is TGCGCCAGCAGCCTTGGACGGGAGCAGTACTTC. It specifies CASSLGREQYF. The rearrangement joins TRBV5-1 to TRBJ2-7, with no clear D. Germline V gene sequence: CDR1 SGHRS, CDR2 YFSETQ. V was shortened by 4 bases and J by 7 bases, with 9 bases between the two germline ends. This CDR3 is built from 11 residues. Based on the CDR3 plus reference TRBV5-1 and TRBJ2-7, the full variable domain is KAGVTQTPRYLIKTRGQQVTLSCSPISGHRSVSWYQQTPGQGLQFLFEYFSETQRNKGNFPGRFSGRQFSNSRSEMNVSTLELGDSALYLCASSLGREQYFGPGTRLTVT.

V is TRBV28 and J is TRBJ2-5; TRBD1 aligns across 7 bases. J was trimmed by 1 base and V by 6 bases; bases with no gene match: 11. The CDR3 is made up of 16 amino acids. Germline CDR1 MDHEN, CDR2 SYDVKM. The CDR3 protein is CASSLGQAIFQETQYF. The CDR3 coding sequence is TGTGCCAGCAGCCTCGGACAGGCTATCTTCCAAGAGACCCAGTACTTC.

The V and J genes are TRBV6-1 and TRBJ1-2; D gene ambiguous. V lost 0 bases to trimming and J lost 4 bases, with 9 bases between them. Germline CDR1 MNHNS, CDR2 SASEGT. CDR3 size: 14 residues. CDR3 sequence (DNA): TGTGCCAGCAGTGAAGCCGGCAGAATCTATGGCTACACCTTC. It specifies CASSEAGRIYGYTF.

The rearrangement uses TRBV5-4 and TRBJ2-2; no definite D call. The length of the CDR3 is 15 residues. CDR1 SGHNT and CDR2 YYREEE come from the germline V gene (reference sequence). V was cut by 0 bases and J by 3 bases, with 9 bases left in between. CDR3 in amino acids: CASSLVGEHTGELFF. CDR3 sequence (DNA): TGTGCCAGCAGCTTGGTTGGCGAACACACCGGGGAGCTGTTTTTT.

The chain is built from TRBV2 and TRBJ1-1, with 11 bases lining up with TRBD1. The germline V gene has CDR1 SNHLY and CDR2 FYNNEI. The CDR3 contains 17 residues. After removal of 3 bases from V and 0 bases from J, the junction contained 6 bases not matched to a gene. The CDR3 DNA follows: TGTGCCAGCAGTGACAGGACAGGGGGCCTTTTGAACACTGAAGCTTTCTTT. Encoded protein: CASSDRTGGLLNTEAFF.

The chain uses TRBV5-4 and TRBJ2-5; TRBD2 matches at 7 bases. The J call is doubtful: the DNA matches TRBJ2-7 better. Germline CDR1 SGHNT, CDR2 YYREEE (reference sequence). CDR3 length equals 17 residues. In DNA, the CDR3 is TGTGCCAGCAGCTTGGCCGGGGGAGGGGCTCTGGTCTACGAGCAGTACTTC. Translation gives CASSLAGGGALVYEQYF.

The chain employs TRBV4-3 and TRBJ2-5; D is ambiguous. The CDR3 consists of 14 residues. Germline CDR1 reads LGHNA; CDR2 reads YSLEER. V lost 1 base, J lost 4 bases, and 10 bases lay in between. The CDR3 region has the DNA TGCGCCAGCAGCCAAGTCATTCTGGGAGAGACCCAGTACTTC. Translated, it gives CASSQVILGETQYF.

The rearrangement joins TRBV7-2 to TRBJ2-3; tentative D call: TRBD2 (5 bases). The CDR3 has 16 residues. Germline CDR1 reads SGHTA; CDR2 reads FQGNSA. The V and J ends lost 6 bases and 4 bases respectively, with 20 bases between them. Here the CDR3 reads CASRSEGRLPADTQYF. The DNA of the CDR3 is TGTGCCAGCAGATCCGAAGGGAGACTCCCCGCAGATACGCAGTATTTT.